This section outlines one TCR beta chain sequence together with its context. TCRdb re-called the 5' RACE reads through MiXCR, storing one row per CDR3 protein. The repertoire holds hundreds of thousands of distinct CDR3 sequences, around a sixth seen once, with 12% in the top ten. The source of the sample is a study of T-cell memory formation after mild COVID-19. CDR3 length: 17 residues. V was shortened by 0 bases and J by 2 bases, with 15 bases between the two germline ends. Germline V gene lookup returns CDR1 SGHRS and CDR2 YFSETQ. Sequencing input: PBMCs or a T cell subset sorted from them (not recorded which). The receptor's source is an adult woman who had mild COVID-19 (a few samples of this study predate the infection). Cell type and time point are not known. J is TRBJ2-1 and V is TRBV5-1; tentatively, D is TRBD2 (5 bases). The CDR3 DNA sequence: TGCGCCAGCAGCTTGGCTTACGGGAAGACTACCTACAATGAGCAGTTCTTC. As protein: CASSLAYGKTTYNEQFF.